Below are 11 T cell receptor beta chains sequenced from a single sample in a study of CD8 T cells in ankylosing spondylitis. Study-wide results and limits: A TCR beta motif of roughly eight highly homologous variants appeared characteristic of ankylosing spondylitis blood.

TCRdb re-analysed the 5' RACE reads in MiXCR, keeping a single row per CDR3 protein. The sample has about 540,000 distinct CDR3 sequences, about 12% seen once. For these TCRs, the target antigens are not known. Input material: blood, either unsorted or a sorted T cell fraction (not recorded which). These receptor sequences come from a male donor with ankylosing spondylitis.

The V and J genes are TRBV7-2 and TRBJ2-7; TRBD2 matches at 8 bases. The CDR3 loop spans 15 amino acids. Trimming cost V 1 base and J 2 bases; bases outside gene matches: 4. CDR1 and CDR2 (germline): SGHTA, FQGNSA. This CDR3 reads CASSLDPGGPYEQYF. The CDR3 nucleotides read TGTGCCAGCAGCTTAGATCCGGGAGGGCCCTACGAGCAGTACTTC. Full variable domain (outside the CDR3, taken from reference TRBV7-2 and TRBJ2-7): GAGVSQSPSNKVTEKGKDVELRCDPISGHTALYWYRQSLGQGLEFLIYFQGNSAPDKSGLPSDRFSAERTGGSVSTLTIQRTQQEDSAVYLCASSLDPGGPYEQYFGPGTRLTVT.

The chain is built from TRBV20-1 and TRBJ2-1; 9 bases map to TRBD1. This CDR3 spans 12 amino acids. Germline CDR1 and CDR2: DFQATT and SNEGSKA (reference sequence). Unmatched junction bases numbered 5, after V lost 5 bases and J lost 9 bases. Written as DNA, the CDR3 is TGCAGTGCTCACAGGGGGCCGGGTGAGCAGTTCTTC. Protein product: CSAHRGPGEQFF.

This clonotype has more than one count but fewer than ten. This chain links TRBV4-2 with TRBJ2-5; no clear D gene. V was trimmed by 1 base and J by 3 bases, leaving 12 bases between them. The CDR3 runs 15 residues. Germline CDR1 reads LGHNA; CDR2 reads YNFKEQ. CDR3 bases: TGTGCCAGCAGCCAAGTGTTGGGGTTTAAAGAGACCCAGTACTTC. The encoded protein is CASSQVLGFKETQYF.

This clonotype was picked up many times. As DNA, the CDR3 is TGTGCCTCACGAGGCGGGAGGGGTCCCTCTGGGGCCAACGTCCTGACTTTC. Protein sequence: CASRGGRGPSGANVLTF. This chain connects TRBV7-9 to TRBJ2-6; 9 positions agree with TRBD2. CDR1 and CDR2 (germline): SEHNR, FQNEAQ (reference sequence). The CDR3 loop spans 17 amino acids. The J segment lost 0 bases and the V segment lost 11 bases, leaving 11 bases of the junction unmatched.

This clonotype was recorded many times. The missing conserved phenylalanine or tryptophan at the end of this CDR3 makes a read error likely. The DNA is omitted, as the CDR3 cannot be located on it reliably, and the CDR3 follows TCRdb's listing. CDR3 loop: CATSPYHFGQDGV. The gene calls are TRBV2 and TRBJ1-6; TRBD1, the D gene given by the table, was not confirmed from the DNA. Both ends counted, the CDR3 spans 13 residues. Germline V lookup: CDR1 SNHLY, CDR2 FYNNEI.

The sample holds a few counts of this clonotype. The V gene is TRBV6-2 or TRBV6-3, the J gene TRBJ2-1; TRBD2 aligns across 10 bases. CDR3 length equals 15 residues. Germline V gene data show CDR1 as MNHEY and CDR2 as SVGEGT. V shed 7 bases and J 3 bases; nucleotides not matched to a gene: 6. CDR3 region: CASTGEREGYNEQFF. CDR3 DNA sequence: TGTGCCAGCACTGGAGAGCGGGAGGGCTACAATGAGCAGTTCTTC.

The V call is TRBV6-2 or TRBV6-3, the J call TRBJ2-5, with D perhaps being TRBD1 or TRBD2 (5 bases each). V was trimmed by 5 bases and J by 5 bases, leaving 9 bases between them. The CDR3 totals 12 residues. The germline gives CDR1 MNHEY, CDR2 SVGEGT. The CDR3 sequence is CASSTGRETQYF. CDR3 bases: TGTGCCAGCAGTACGGGACGTGAGACCCAGTACTTC.

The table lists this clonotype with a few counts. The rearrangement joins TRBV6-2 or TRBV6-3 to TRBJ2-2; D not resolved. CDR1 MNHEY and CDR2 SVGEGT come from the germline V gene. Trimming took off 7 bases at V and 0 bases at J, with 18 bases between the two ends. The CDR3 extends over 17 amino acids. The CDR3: CASTYQWHIANTGELFF. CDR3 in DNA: TGTGCCAGCACCTACCAATGGCACATCGCGAACACCGGGGAGCTGTTTTTT.

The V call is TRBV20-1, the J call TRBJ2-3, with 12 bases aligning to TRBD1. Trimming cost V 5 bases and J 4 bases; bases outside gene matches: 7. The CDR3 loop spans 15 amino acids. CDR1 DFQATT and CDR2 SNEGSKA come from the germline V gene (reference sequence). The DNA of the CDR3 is TGCAGTGCTCCCAGGGACAGGGGGCTCGCAGATACGCAGTATTTT. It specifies CSAPRDRGLADTQYF.

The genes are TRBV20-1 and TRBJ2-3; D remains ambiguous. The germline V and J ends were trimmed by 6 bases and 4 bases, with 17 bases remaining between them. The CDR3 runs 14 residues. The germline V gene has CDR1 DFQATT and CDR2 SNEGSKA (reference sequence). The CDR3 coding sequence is TGCAGTGCCGCTAGGAGTGGTGGCGCAGATACGCAGTATTTT. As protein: CSAARSGGADTQYF.

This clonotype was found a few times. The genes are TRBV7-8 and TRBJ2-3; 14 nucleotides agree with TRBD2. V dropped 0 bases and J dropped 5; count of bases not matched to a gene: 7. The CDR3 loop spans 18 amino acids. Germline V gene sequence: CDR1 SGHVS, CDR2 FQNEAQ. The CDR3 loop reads CASSLASTSGRAGDTQYF. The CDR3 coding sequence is TGTGCCAGCAGCTTAGCGTCGACTAGCGGGAGGGCCGGAGATACGCAGTATTTT.